The 16 T cell receptor beta chains listed next were all sequenced from one sample in a study of T cells in Graves' hyperthyroidism and ophthalmopathy. TCR beta CDR3 regions were amplified from RNA transcripts. In the first-round RT-PCR of the TCR CDR3, the HTBI primer set was used. TCRdb reanalysed the multiplex PCR reads using MiXCR and keeps one entry per CDR3 protein. Of around 340,000 distinct CDR3 sequences in the sample, under 25% were seen once. The material sequenced was blood. These receptors were obtained from a woman aged 50 to 60 with Graves' hyperthyroidism.

This clonotype has more than one count but fewer than ten. The rearrangement links TRBV9 to TRBJ1-1; 9 nucleotides align to TRBD1. The germline CDR1 and CDR2 sequences are SGDLS and YYNGEE. The CDR3 loop spans 15 amino acids. J gave up 4 bases and V 1 base, and 5 bases lay outside the gene matches. CDR3 DNA sequence: TGTGCCAGCAGCGTAACCGGGACAGGGTTCACTGAAGCTTTCTTT. This encodes CASSVTGTGFTEAFF. Variable domain in full (rest from reference TRBV9 and TRBJ1-1): DSGVTQTPKHLITATGQRVTLRCSPRSGDLSVYWYQQSLDQGLQFLIQYYNGEERAKGNILERFSAQQFPDLHSELNLSSLELGDSALYFCASSVTGTGFTEAFFGQGTRLTVV.

In this sample, this clonotype turned up many times. The CDR3 sequence is CASSFDAGRGALSGANVLTF. CDR3 DNA sequence: TGTGCCAGCAGTTTTGACGCAGGGCGGGGAGCCCTCTCTGGGGCCAACGTCCTGACTTTC. The genes are TRBV28 and TRBJ2-6; tentative D call: TRBD2 (6 bases). CDR3 size: 20 residues. Per the germline V gene, CDR1 is MDHEN and CDR2 is SYDVKM. Trimming took 3 bases from V and 0 from J, leaving 21 bases between them.

V usage is TRBV29-1 and J usage is TRBJ1-1, with 9 bases aligning to TRBD1. Germline CDR1 reads SQVTM; CDR2 reads ANQGSEA. The CDR3 is 14 amino acids. With V trimmed by 6 bases and J by 4 bases, 9 bases remained unmatched. Written as DNA, the CDR3 is TGCAGCGTCAGGACAGGGGATAGCGTCACTGAAGCTTTCTTT. Amino acids: CSVRTGDSVTEAFF.

The J gene is TRBJ1-3, the V gene TRBV28; D perhaps matches TRBD1 (5 bases). This CDR3 comprises 13 residues. V was clipped by 6 bases and J by 4 bases, with 10 bases between them. Germline CDR1 and CDR2: MDHEN and SYDVKM. The CDR3 spells CASRPEGGNTIYF. The CDR3 region has the DNA TGTGCCAGCAGACCTGAGGGGGGAAACACCATATATTTT. Looking up the rest from reference TRBV28 and TRBJ1-3 gives the full variable domain: DVKVTQSSRYLVKRTGEKVFLECVQDMDHENMFWYRQDPGLGLRLIYFSYDVKMKEKGDIPEGYSVSREKKERFSLILESASTNQTSMYLCASRPEGGNTIYFGEGSWLTVV.

This clonotype was counted ten times or more. This rearrangement joins TRBV7-2 to TRBJ2-1; D possibly matches TRBD1 or TRBD2 (5 bases each). The germline V gene encodes CDR1 SGHTA and CDR2 FQGNSA. Trimming removed 0 bases from V and 4 bases from J, with 13 bases in between. CDR3 size: 16 residues. This CDR3 reads CASSLAGTPGYNEQFF. The CDR3 DNA is TGTGCCAGCAGCTTAGCTGGGACCCCCGGGTACAATGAGCAGTTCTTC.

This chain uses TRBV6-4 with TRBJ2-2; 9 nucleotides line up with TRBD1. Looked up from germline, CDR1 is MRHNA and CDR2 is SNTAGT. The CDR3 extends over 14 amino acids. Unmatched junction bases numbered 0, after V lost 4 bases and J lost 3 bases. DNA of the CDR3: TGTGCCAGCAGTGGGACAGGGGACACCGGGGAGCTGTTTTTT. This gives the protein CASSGTGDTGELFF.

This clonotype was picked up many times. The chain combines TRBV7-7 with TRBJ1-4; no clear D. The CDR3 is made up of 12 amino acids. Germline CDR1 SSHAT, CDR2 FNYEAQ (reference sequence). The CDR3 is CASGATNEKLFF. The CDR3 DNA reads TGTGCTAGCGGTGCCACTAATGAAAAACTGTTTTTT.

The chain is built from TRBV5-1 and TRBJ2-7; D is possibly TRBD1 (6 bases). The CDR3 is 17 amino acids. V lost 4 bases and J 2 bases, leaving 22 bases between the germline ends. Germline CDR1 reads SGHRS; CDR2 reads YFSETQ. The CDR3 protein is CASSPRGGRRSAYEQYF. In nucleotides, the CDR3 is TGCGCCAGCAGCCCTAGAGGGGGACGGAGAAGTGCCTACGAGCAGTACTTC.

This clonotype was detected ten times or more. V and J are TRBV11-3 and TRBJ2-6; D remains unclear. The CDR3 totals 16 residues. V lost 4 bases to trimming and J lost 0 bases, with 10 bases between them. Per the germline V gene, CDR1 is SGHNT and CDR2 is YENEEA. Written as DNA, the CDR3 is TGTGCCAGCAGCTGGTCGCTCGGCTCTGGGGCCAACGTCCTGACTTTC. Protein product: CASSWSLGSGANVLTF. Full variable domain (missing parts from reference TRBV11-3 and TRBJ2-6): EAGVVQSPRYKIIEKKQPVAFWCNPISGHNTLYWYLQNLGQGPELLIRYENEEAVDDSQLPKDRFSAERLKGVDSTLKIQPAELGDSAVYLCASSWSLGSGANVLTFGAGSRLTVL.

Ten or more counts support this clonotype. This rearrangement joins TRBV18 to TRBJ1-1; possibly TRBD1 for D (5 bases). V lost 4 bases and J lost 0, with 12 bases in between. The CDR3 is 15 amino acids. Germline values: CDR1 KGHSH, CDR2 LQKENI. As DNA, the CDR3 is TGTGCCAGCTCACAATTTGGGGCCATGAACACTGAAGCTTTCTTT. Translating it yields CASSQFGAMNTEAFF. Full variable domain (rest looked up from reference TRBV18 and TRBJ1-1): NAGVMQNPRHLVRRRGQEARLRCSPMKGHSHVYWYRQLPEEGLKFMVYLQKENIIDESGMPKERFSAEFPKEGPSILRIQQVVRGDSAAYFCASSQFGAMNTEAFFGQGTRLTVV.

This clonotype was recorded at least ten times. The J gene is TRBJ2-1, the V gene TRBV12-3 or TRBV12-4, with a possible D match to TRBD1 (6 bases). CDR3 size: 14 residues. V was clipped by 3 bases and J by 9 bases, with 15 bases between them. DNA of the CDR3: TGTGCCAGCAGTTTGGGACAAGGCAGACGTGAGCAGTTCTTC. The encoded protein is CASSLGQGRREQFF.

This clonotype has ten or more counts. V gene TRBV6-1 combines with J gene TRBJ2-1; 10 bases match TRBD1. The CDR3 has 17 amino acids. The germline CDR1 and CDR2 sequences are MNHNS and SASEGT. In DNA, the CDR3 is TGTGCGACCAATCCGGGACAGGGGTTTTATCTAGTCAATGAGCAGTTCTTC. Protein sequence: CATNPGQGFYLVNEQFF.

This clonotype was recorded once. The chain has TRBV20-1 and TRBJ1-4, with D perhaps matching TRBD1 (5 bases). This CDR3 contains 14 residues. In germline, CDR1 is DFQATT, CDR2 SNEGSKA (reference sequence). Trimming left V 1 base short and J 4 bases short, with 10 bases between. CDR3 sequence: CSARVGRSNEKLFF. The CDR3 nucleotides read TGCAGTGCTAGAGTGGGGCGGAGTAATGAAAAACTGTTTTTT.

The rearrangement uses TRBV11-2 and TRBJ1-1, with D possibly TRBD1 on 5 matching bases. V lost 5 bases to trimming and J lost 0 bases, with 13 bases between them. The V gene's germline CDR1 is SGHAT and CDR2 FQNNGV. This CDR3 comprises 15 residues. The CDR3 sequence is CASSPGLTMNTEAFF. CDR3 sequence (DNA): TGTGCCAGCAGCCCGGGACTGACCATGAACACTGAAGCTTTCTTT.

This clonotype was counted a few times. The chain recombines TRBV20-1 with TRBJ2-1; D is possibly TRBD1 (5 bases). There are 14 residues in the CDR3. Trimming shortened V by 0 bases and J by 7 bases, and 13 bases separated the two germline ends. Per the germline V gene, CDR1 is DFQATT and CDR2 is SNEGSKA (reference sequence). The DNA of the CDR3 is TGCAGTGCTAGAGATTGGCAGGGTCAGAATGAGCAGTTCTTC. Encoded protein: CSARDWQGQNEQFF.

About this clonotype itself: Being one base from a much bigger clone, this may be a read error. Given the absence of the conserved phenylalanine or tryptophan at the CDR3 end, a read error is likely. The genes are TRBV7-2 and TRBJ2-2; D unclear. The CDR3 has 15 amino acids. V lost 1 base to trimming and J lost 5 bases, with 11 bases between them. Germline V lookup: CDR1 SGHTA, CDR2 FQGNSA. In DNA, the CDR3 is TGTGCCAGCAGCTTAGGGGCAGGAGTAACCGGGGAGCTGTTTTCT. This sequence encodes CASSLGAGVTGELFS.